Given below is one T cell receptor beta chain in context. Antigen unknown. These data originate in a study of cytomegalovirus exposure and HLA in healthy donors. Study-wide results and caveats: The HLA-A and HLA-B alleles of most subjects were reportedly predicted accurately from TCR beta sequences.

PCR amplification relied on 60 Vbeta primers (plus 13 Jbeta primers). Sequenced by immunoSEQ multiplex PCR; TCRdb stores in-frame clones only, minus some. The data show over 55,000 clones, about 84% seen once. The sequenced sample was PBMCs. The receptor was derived from a male donor in good health and CMV-seronegative.

Written as DNA, the CDR3 is TGCGCCAGCAGCTTGGGGGACAGGGGGACTGAAGCTTTCTTT. Translating gives CASSLGDRGTEAFF. V is TRBV5-1 and J is TRBJ1-1, with 11 bases that match TRBD1. CDR3 length equals 14 residues. The ends lost 0 bases at V and 5 bases at J; junction bases unmatched: 0. CDR1 and CDR2 from the germline V gene are SGHRS and YFSETQ.